The clone carrying this T cell receptor beta chain has only one observation. What it binds is unknown. This entry belongs to a study of T cells after posttransplantation cyclophosphamide. Findings and limits, study-wide: Tissue-infiltrating T cells from skin or gut overlapped little with blood T cells. After PTCy, TRB diversity resembled that of CNI/methotrexate controls.

CDR1 and CDR2 from the germline V gene are SEHNR and FQNEAQ (reference sequence). The junction had 14 bases not matched to a gene; V was cut back by 0 bases and J by 5 bases. The CDR3 covers 19 residues. Produced via immunoSEQ multiplex PCR; TCRdb's table is partial and in-frame only. Of tens of thousands of clones detected, about 86% appear once; the ten largest clones hold 2.8%. Sequencing used PBMCs. This receptor was identified in a man aged 25 to 45 with a blood cancer, CMV-positive, and with a related stem cell donor. The V call is TRBV7-9, the J call TRBJ2-1; TRBD2 aligns across 9 bases. CDR3 in DNA: TGTGCCAGCAGCTTAGCGCTAAGGGGACTAGCCACACACCACAATGAGCAGTTCTTC. It is translated as CASSLALRGLATHHNEQFF.